The 24 T cell receptor beta chains below were found in one sample sequenced in a study of shared clonotypes between healthy human individuals. Profiled with immunoSEQ multiplex PCR; TCRdb holds only in-frame clones, not every one. The table lists more than 450,000 clones, more than 65% of them singletons. Sequenced input: PBMCs. The receptors here all came from a middle-aged woman in good health. Some clones in this sample may be carry-over from other donors' samples.

The V gene is TRBV9, the J gene TRBJ2-3, with 7 nucleotides matching TRBD2. Germline CDR1 is SGDLS and CDR2 is YYNGEE. Germline trimming cut 3 bases from V and 7 bases from J; bases unmatched to any gene: 11. This CDR3 is 15 amino acids long. The CDR3 DNA sequence: TGTGCCAGCAGCGGAACTAGCGCTCCGGGGCATACGCAGTATTTT. Translated, it gives CASSGTSAPGHTQYF.

This chain joins TRBV2 and TRBJ2-1; 7 bases map to TRBD1. This CDR3 spans 21 amino acids. Germline V gene lookup returns CDR1 SNHLY and CDR2 FYNNEI. V gave up 4 bases and J gave up 0 bases; unmatched junction bases: 21. For the CDR3, the DNA is TGTGCCAGCAGTGGCTGGTCGGGACAGACCATCCCAACCACCTCCTACAATGAGCAGTTCTTC. Amino acid sequence: CASSGWSGQTIPTTSYNEQFF.

The chain uses TRBV5-4 and TRBJ2-5, with a possible D match to TRBD1 (5 bases). The J call is uncertain, as TRBJ2-7 better fits the DNA end. CDR3 size: 17 residues. Per germline, CDR1 SGHNT and CDR2 YYREEE (reference sequence). DNA of the CDR3: TGTGCCAGCAGCAAAGGACAAACCTTCGGGCCGATCTACGAGCAGTACTTC. It yields the protein CASSKGQTFGPIYEQYF.

This chain connects TRBV6-5 to TRBJ1-4; 7 bases map to TRBD1. Trimming cost V 2 bases and J 8 bases; bases outside gene matches: 5. This CDR3 has 14 amino acids. CDR1 and CDR2 from the germline V gene are MNHEY and SVGAGI. The CDR3 loop reads CASSYNRGSEKLFF. CDR3 sequence (DNA): TGTGCCAGCAGTTACAACAGGGGTTCGGAAAAACTGTTTTTT.

The rearrangement joins TRBV7-9 to TRBJ2-2, with 13 bases aligning to TRBD2. The CDR3 consists of 16 residues. CDR1 SEHNR and CDR2 FQNEAQ come from the germline V gene (reference sequence). Trimming at V came to 6 bases and at J to 4 bases, leaving 5 bases not matched to a gene. The CDR3: CASRPTSGRATGELFF. The CDR3 coding sequence is TGTGCCAGCAGACCTACTAGCGGGAGGGCCACCGGGGAGCTGTTTTTT.

The chain joins TRBV7-2 to TRBJ2-5, with 7 bases that match TRBD1. The CDR3 has 14 amino acids. V dropped 5 bases and J dropped 2; count of bases not matched to a gene: 5. The germline CDR1 and CDR2 sequences are SGHTA and FQGNSA. CDR3 region: CASSDGQVQETQYF. CDR3 nucleotides: TGTGCCAGCAGCGACGGACAGGTGCAAGAGACCCAGTACTTC.

The chain recombines TRBV6-1 with TRBJ1-4; possible D gene TRBD1, 5 bases. Germline CDR1 and CDR2: MNHNS and SASEGT. This CDR3 is 15 amino acids long. V lost 6 bases, J lost 7 bases, and 18 bases lay in between. The CDR3 bases are TGTGCCAGCAGACCTATAGGGACTTCGGGTGAAAAACTGTTTTTT. Encoded protein: CASRPIGTSGEKLFF.

This rearrangement joins TRBV6-5 to TRBJ2-2, with D maybe TRBD2 (6 bases). Germline CDR1 and CDR2: MNHEY and SVGAGI. This CDR3 comprises 15 residues. The V end was cut by 0 bases, the J end by 5 bases, with 10 bases between. CDR3 loop: CASSYSAGRTGELFF. CDR3 DNA sequence: TGTGCCAGCAGTTACTCTGCGGGGAGGACCGGGGAGCTGTTTTTT.

The DNA of the CDR3 is TGTGCCAGCAGCTTGGGACTAGCGGGAGAAACAGAGCAGTTCTTC. This encodes CASSLGLAGETEQFF. The gene calls are TRBV7-3 and TRBJ2-1, with 14 positions matching TRBD2. Looked up from germline, CDR1 is SGHTA and CDR2 is FQGTGA. V shed 3 bases, J shed 10 bases, and the junction held 5 bases outside the gene matches. CDR3 length: 15 residues.

CDR3 in amino acids: CASSQDAYNEQFF. CDR3 in DNA: TGCGCCAGCAGCCAAGACGCGTACAATGAGCAGTTCTTC. This rearrangement joins TRBV4-3 to TRBJ2-1; D is undetermined. Germline CDR1 and CDR2: LGHNA and YSLEER. V was shortened by 0 bases and J by 4 bases, with 4 bases between the two germline ends. This CDR3 has 13 amino acids.

In its sample, this clone was seen once. The V call is TRBV7-3, the J call TRBJ2-3, with D unclear. The ends were cut back, 1 base at V and 6 bases at J, with 14 bases in the middle. This CDR3 has 15 amino acids. Germline V gene lookup returns CDR1 SGHTA and CDR2 FQGTGA. Here the CDR3 reads CASSLIPASRDTQYF. CDR3 nucleotides: TGTGCCAGCAGCTTAATACCGGCGTCGAGGGATACGCAGTATTTT.

The genes are TRBV7-6 and TRBJ2-7; D unclear. In germline, CDR1 is SGHVS, CDR2 FNYEAQ. With 0 bases removed from V and 2 bases from J, the gap between germline ends came to 11 bases. There are 15 residues in the CDR3. The CDR3 spells CASSLALRATYEQYF. In DNA form, the CDR3 reads TGTGCCAGCAGCTTAGCCCTACGAGCCACCTACGAGCAGTACTTC.

This clone was seen more than once but under ten times. CDR3 region: CASSQGTGGTTEAFF. CDR3 sequence (DNA): TGTGCCAGCTCACAGGGGACAGGAGGGACGACTGAAGCTTTCTTT. The chain uses TRBV18 and TRBJ1-1; 8 bases match TRBD1. Trimming took 4 bases from V and 5 from J; bases not matched to a gene: 9. Germline V gene lookup returns CDR1 KGHSH and CDR2 LQKENI. The length of the CDR3 is 15 residues.

The rearrangement links TRBV5-6 to TRBJ2-7; the D gene is possibly TRBD2 (6 bases). In germline, CDR1 is SGHDT, CDR2 YYEEEE. This CDR3 has 16 amino acids. Deletions cut 2 bases from V and 6 bases from J, with 21 bases between. Here the CDR3 DNA reads TGTGCCAGCAGCTTACGACCATTATGGGGAGGAGGCGAGCAGTACTTC. This sequence encodes CASSLRPLWGGGEQYF.

This sequence joins TRBV19 and TRBJ2-3; D is perhaps TRBD2 (6 bases). The V and J ends lost 3 bases and 6 bases respectively, with 16 bases between them. Germline CDR1 LNHDA, CDR2 SQIVND (reference sequence). The CDR3 loop spans 15 amino acids. In nucleotides, the CDR3 is TGTGCCAGTAGTATGGAGCGGTTCGGGAGCGATACGCAGTATTTT. Translating gives CASSMERFGSDTQYF.

This chain joins TRBV19 and TRBJ1-5; possibly TRBD1 for D (5 bases). Trimming took off 2 bases at V and 4 bases at J, with 12 bases between the two ends. The CDR3 is 15 amino acids. Germline V gives CDR1 LNHDA, CDR2 SQIVND (reference sequence). The CDR3 nucleotides read TGTGCCAGTAGTATACCACTCCAGGGTAATCAGCCCCAGCATTTT. It specifies CASSIPLQGNQPQHF.

This chain joins TRBV5-6 and TRBJ2-5; 11 nucleotides agree with TRBD2. Germline V gene lookup returns CDR1 SGHDT and CDR2 YYEEEE. The CDR3 spans 16 residues. V lost 3 bases to trimming and J lost 1 base; unmatched junction nucleotides: 5. DNA of the CDR3: TGTGCCAGCAGCTCAAAGACTAGCGGGATCCAAGAGACCCAGTACTTC. Translation gives CASSSKTSGIQETQYF.

The V call is TRBV2, the J call TRBJ2-1; TRBD1 matches at 11 bases. V was pared by 5 bases and J by 4 bases, with 4 bases of the junction left unmatched. Per germline, CDR1 SNHLY and CDR2 FYNNEI. The CDR3 extends over 15 amino acids. The CDR3 coding sequence is TGTGCCAGCAGTATGGACAGGGGGCCTTACAATGAGCAGTTCTTC. This translates into CASSMDRGPYNEQFF.

This chain links TRBV5-1 with TRBJ1-6; a possible D gene is TRBD1 (6 bases). The CDR3 has 15 residues. The germline V gene has CDR1 SGHRS and CDR2 YFSETQ. Trimming stripped 2 bases from V and 9 bases from J, with 15 bases between. The CDR3 is CASSFTGSEASPLHF. CDR3 coding DNA: TGCGCCAGCAGCTTTACAGGGTCGGAGGCTTCACCCCTCCACTTT.

V usage is TRBV23-1 and J usage is TRBJ2-7, with 8 bases matching TRBD1. TRBV23-1 is an ORF, and what it does is uncertain. The junction had 5 bases not matched to a gene; V was cut back by 2 bases and J by 2 bases. The CDR3 runs to 15 residues. CDR3 sequence reads: CASSQLQGETYEQYF. As DNA, the CDR3 is TGCGCCAGCAGTCAACTACAGGGGGAAACCTACGAGCAGTACTTC.

This sequence joins TRBV9 and TRBJ2-5, with 10 bases lining up with TRBD2. The germline gives CDR1 SGDLS, CDR2 YYNGEE. With 0 bases clipped from V and 4 bases from J, the junction kept 15 bases outside the gene matches. The CDR3 has 19 amino acids. Here the CDR3 reads CASSVDPSASGSERETQYF. CDR3 in DNA: TGTGCCAGCAGCGTAGACCCGTCGGCTAGCGGGAGTGAGAGAGAGACCCAGTACTTC.

This clone showed up just a few times. J is TRBJ1-2 and V is TRBV6-5; perhaps TRBD1 as D (5 bases). This CDR3 is 15 amino acids long. Germline V gene sequence: CDR1 MNHEY, CDR2 SVGAGI. Between the trimmed V and J ends, which lost 2 bases and 6 bases, there was a span of 16 bases. CDR3 DNA sequence: TGTGCCAGCAGTTACGTGGGGACGGAGGTGGATGGCTACACCTTC. It codes for CASSYVGTEVDGYTF.

The J gene is TRBJ2-7, the V gene TRBV5-4, with a weak D call TRBD2 (5 bases). V lost 4 bases and J 2 bases, leaving 10 bases between the germline ends. Germline values: CDR1 SGHNT, CDR2 YYREEE (reference sequence). The CDR3 totals 13 residues. CDR3 loop: CASSDKTTYEQYF. The CDR3 DNA sequence: TGTGCCAGCAGCGATAAGACTACCTACGAGCAGTACTTC.

V and J are TRBV27 and TRBJ2-3, with 10 bases that match TRBD2. This CDR3 has 15 amino acids. With V trimmed by 4 bases and J by 7 bases, 8 bases remained unmatched. Germline V gene sequence: CDR1 MNHEY, CDR2 SMNVEV (reference sequence). The CDR3 coding sequence is TGTGCCAGCAGTTCCCTCCAAGCGGGAGGGTATACGCAGTATTTT. Protein sequence: CASSSLQAGGYTQYF.